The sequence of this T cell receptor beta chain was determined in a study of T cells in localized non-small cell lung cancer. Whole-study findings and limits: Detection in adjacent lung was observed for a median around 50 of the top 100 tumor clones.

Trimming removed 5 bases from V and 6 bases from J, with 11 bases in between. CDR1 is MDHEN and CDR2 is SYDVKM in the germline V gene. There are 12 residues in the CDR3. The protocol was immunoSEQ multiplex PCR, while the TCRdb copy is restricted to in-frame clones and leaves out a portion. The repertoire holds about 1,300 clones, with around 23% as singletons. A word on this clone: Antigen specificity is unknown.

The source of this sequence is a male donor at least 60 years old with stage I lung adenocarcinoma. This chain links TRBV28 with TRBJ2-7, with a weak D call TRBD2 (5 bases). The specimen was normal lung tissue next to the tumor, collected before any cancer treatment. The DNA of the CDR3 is TGTGCCAGCAGTCGAAGGAGGCGCGAGCAGTACTTC. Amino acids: CASSRRRREQYF.